This T cell receptor (beta chain) is drawn from a study of T cell responses to AZD1222 COVID-19 vaccine. General study findings and limits: Donors in the cohort were predominantly white British and more often female, and clonal diversity was possibly underestimated. Baseline serostatus was positive in only six AZD1222 recipients.

Clones were sequenced by immunoSEQ multiplex PCR, and TCRdb holds only the in-frame ones, with some missing. The sample contains about 140,000 clones, just under 95% of which appear only once. Turning to this clone: No antigen is known for it.

This CDR3 spans 16 amino acids. V gave up 0 bases and J gave up 8 bases, with 16 bases separating them. Looked up from germline, CDR1 is LNHNV and CDR2 is YYDKDF (reference sequence). The chain has TRBV15 and TRBJ1-4; a weak D match, TRBD1 (5 bases). The receptor's source is an adult who had recovered from COVID-19. The sequencing here drew on peripheral blood, taken after recovery from COVID-19. The CDR3 DNA follows: TGTGCCACCAGCAGAGATCGGGGGAGGTCGAGAGAAAAACTGTTTTTT. This codes for CATSRDRGRSREKLFF.